The next 17 T cell receptor beta chains were all read from a single sample in a study of shared clonotypes between healthy human individuals. Sequenced by immunoSEQ multiplex PCR; TCRdb stores in-frame clones only, minus some. The data show hundreds of thousands of clones, about three quarters seen once. The sample taken for sequencing was memory CD4+ T cells sorted from blood. Subset noted: CD45RA-negative fraction. The receptors originated from a woman aged 25 to 39 in good health.

The sample holds one count of this clone. V and J are TRBV6-1 and TRBJ1-3; possibly TRBD1 for D (6 bases). CDR3 size: 15 residues. In germline, CDR1 is MNHNS, CDR2 SASEGT. V lost 6 bases and J lost 0, with 12 bases in between. The CDR3 DNA reads as TGTGCCAGCAGCCCGACAGGAACCTCTGGAAACACCATATATTTT. Encoded protein: CASSPTGTSGNTIYF.

In this sample, this clone turned up a few times. The chain is built from TRBV27 and TRBJ2-7, with D perhaps being TRBD1 or TRBD2 (5 bases each). V shed 2 bases and J shed 2 bases, with 13 bases lying between them. The CDR3 consists of 15 residues. CDR1 is MNHEY and CDR2 is SMNVEV in the germline V gene (reference sequence). The CDR3 region has the DNA TGTGCCAGCAGTTTAGGGTCGGGGCTAACCTACGAGCAGTACTTC. Its translation: CASSLGSGLTYEQYF.

J is TRBJ2-7 and V is TRBV28; 9 bases match TRBD2. CDR1 is MDHEN, CDR2 SYDVKM, per germline. V was pared by 5 bases and J by 3 bases, with 8 bases of the junction left unmatched. The CDR3 covers 15 residues. The CDR3 DNA reads TGTGCCAGCAGTCCCAGTGTAGCGGGAGTCTACGAGCAGTACTTC. Translated: CASSPSVAGVYEQYF.

The CDR3 spells CAISESSTYNEQFF. The CDR3 DNA is TGTGCCATCAGTGAGTCTTCTACATACAATGAGCAGTTCTTC. The gene calls are TRBV10-3 and TRBJ2-1; D ambiguous. The CDR3 is made up of 14 amino acids. Germline CDR1 reads ENHRY; CDR2 reads SYGVKD. The V and J ends lost 0 bases and 4 bases respectively, with 7 bases between them.

The rearrangement links TRBV7-9 to TRBJ1-5, with 7 bases identical to TRBD1. The length of the CDR3 is 14 residues. Germline V gene data show CDR1 as SEHNR and CDR2 as FQNEAQ (reference sequence). The trim removed 5 bases at V and 4 bases at J, leaving 5 bases unmatched. The CDR3 sequence is CASSGQGVNQPQHF. DNA for the CDR3: TGTGCCAGCAGCGGTCAGGGGGTTAATCAGCCCCAGCATTTT.

The V gene is TRBV27, the J gene TRBJ1-2; maybe TRBD1 (5 bases). The CDR3 runs to 17 residues. V gave up 0 bases and J gave up 6 bases, with 20 bases separating them. Germline-derived CDR1 and CDR2 are MNHEY and SMNVEV (reference sequence). CDR3 sequence: CASSLSAWDLPNHGYTF. CDR3 nucleotides: TGTGCCAGCAGTTTATCAGCTTGGGACTTACCGAACCATGGCTACACCTTC.

This clone was seen only once. The CDR3 spells CASRGQGASENEQYF. DNA of the CDR3: TGTGCCAGCAGGGGACAGGGGGCGAGCGAGAACGAGCAGTACTTC. This chain uses TRBV28 with TRBJ2-7; 12 positions match TRBD1. In germline, CDR1 is MDHEN, CDR2 SYDVKM. The CDR3 is 15 amino acids. V gave up 6 bases and J gave up 5 bases; unmatched junction bases: 8.

V is TRBV6-5 and J is TRBJ2-4; 10 bases are shared with TRBD1. Per the germline V gene, CDR1 is MNHEY and CDR2 is SVGAGI. This CDR3 has 15 amino acids. V trimming: 5 bases; J trimming: 1 base; junction bases outside the gene matches: 2. The CDR3 DNA reads as TGTGCCAGCAGTCGACAGGGGGCTGCCAAAAACATTCAGTACTTC. This translates into CASSRQGAAKNIQYF.

Notes on this clone: Other DNA sequences in this sample translate to the same CDR3. The chain links TRBV5-1 to TRBJ2-1, with TRBD2 matching over 11 bases. V lost 0 bases and J lost 6; bases outside the gene matches: 2. Germline V gene data show CDR1 as SGHRS and CDR2 as YFSETQ. This CDR3 contains 15 residues. In DNA form, the CDR3 reads TGCGCCAGCAGCTTGGTAGCGGGAGGGGGCAATGAGCAGTTCTTC. Its protein product is CASSLVAGGGNEQFF.

Of note for this clone: At the DNA level, this CDR3 is encoded by other sequences in the same sample as well. CDR3: CASSPGTANQPQHF. Written as DNA, the CDR3 is TGCGCCAGCAGCCCCGGGACAGCGAATCAGCCCCAGCATTTT. The rearrangement links TRBV5-1 to TRBJ1-5; TRBD1 matches 7 bases. The CDR3 covers 14 residues. V gave up 4 bases and J gave up 4 bases; unmatched junction bases: 5. Germline loops: CDR1 SGHRS, CDR2 YFSETQ.

The chain joins TRBV5-6 to TRBJ2-1, with 7 bases lining up with TRBD2. The CDR3 spans 15 residues. V was clipped by 4 bases and J by 9 bases; unmatched bases: 13. Germline loops: CDR1 SGHDT, CDR2 YYEEEE. The CDR3 reads CASSPRLALKREQFF. The CDR3 bases are TGTGCCAGCAGCCCCAGACTAGCCCTAAAACGTGAGCAGTTCTTC.

The J gene is TRBJ2-3, the V gene TRBV23-1, with D perhaps assigned TRBD1 or TRBD2 (6 bases each). TRBV23-1 is designated an ORF whose function remains uncertain. The CDR3 has 13 residues. The V end lost 9 bases, the J end lost 1 base, and 11 bases lay between the germline ends. CDR3 loop: CARGGMRTDTQYF. In DNA form, the CDR3 reads TGCGCCAGAGGGGGGATGCGCACAGATACGCAGTATTTT.

The chain links TRBV6-6 to TRBJ1-1; TRBD1 aligns across 7 bases. The germline CDR1 and CDR2 sequences are MNHNY and SVGAGI (reference sequence). V shed 2 bases and J 7 bases; nucleotides not matched to a gene: 7. This CDR3 is 14 amino acids long. The CDR3 DNA follows: TGTGCCAGCAGTTACGGTGACAGGGACGGTGAAGCTTTCTTT. This translates into CASSYGDRDGEAFF.

The chain is built from TRBV28 and TRBJ1-4; perhaps TRBD1 as D (6 bases). Trimming took off 2 bases at V and 8 bases at J, with 15 bases between the two ends. This CDR3 contains 15 residues. The germline CDR1 and CDR2 sequences are MDHEN and SYDVKM. CDR3 DNA sequence: TGTGCCAGCAGTTTAGCCCTAGGGGGGATGGAAAAACTGTTTTTT. It translates to CASSLALGGMEKLFF.

The sample holds a few counts of this clone. The chain carries TRBV6-1 and TRBJ2-6; D possibly corresponds to TRBD1 (5 bases). This CDR3 has 14 amino acids. V gave up 7 bases and J gave up 4 bases, with 11 bases separating them. Germline CDR1 and CDR2: MNHNS and SASEGT. The CDR3 DNA sequence: TGTGCCAGCATCCAGGGCTCCGGGGCCAACGTCCTGACTTTC. Its translation: CASIQGSGANVLTF.

The table lists this clone with a few counts. The chain combines TRBV6-4 with TRBJ1-2, with a weak D call TRBD1 (6 bases). CDR1 and CDR2 (germline): MRHNA, SNTAGT. CDR3 length: 13 residues. The V gene lost 5 bases and the J gene lost 7 bases, with 14 bases spanning the gap. The DNA for the CDR3 is TGTGCCAGCAGTTTCGACAGGTCGGGTGGCTACACCTTC. Translation: CASSFDRSGGYTF.

V usage is TRBV18 and J usage is TRBJ2-7; 11 bases match TRBD2. The CDR3 loop spans 14 amino acids. Germline values: CDR1 KGHSH, CDR2 LQKENI. Trimming removed 9 bases from V and 2 bases from J; junction bases left unmatched: 6. The CDR3 reads CASRPTSGAYEQYF. The CDR3 DNA is TGTGCCAGTCGACCGACTAGCGGGGCCTACGAGCAGTACTTC.